This T cell receptor (beta chain) was sequenced in a study of long-term antiretroviral therapy in people with HIV. General study results and limits: Collection spanned 2004 to 2017; ART regimens may be less effective than current ones. CDR3 lengths in HIV samples spanned a narrower range than controls.

Sequencing relied on immunoSEQ assay v3.0, run at survey level. Libraries were prepared by immunoSEQ multiplex PCR; TCRdb keeps only in-frame clonotypes and omits some of them. Of about 21,000 clones listed, roughly three quarters were seen once; the top ten hold 10% to 15%. The CDR3 totals 15 residues. Germline loops: CDR1 SGHDN, CDR2 FVKESK. Trimming pared 4 bases from V and 7 bases from J, leaving 19 bases between. Samples held about 0.9-10 million cryopreserved PBMC, and DNA extraction followed. As regards this clone: Antigen unknown.

The sequences come from unsorted PBMCs, collected around 1.8 years before starting antiretroviral therapy. The chain couples TRBV14 to TRBJ1-2, with D unclear. This TCR derives from a woman in her thirties or forties with HIV. The CDR3 loop is CASSPTDKGFRGYTF. Here the CDR3 DNA reads TGTGCCAGCAGCCCCACAGACAAAGGGTTTCGTGGCTACACCTTC.